This paragraph covers one T cell receptor beta chain sequence. What it binds is not known. This sample is drawn from a study of cytomegalovirus exposure and HLA in healthy donors. Study details: Within an early data release were 65 million to 90 million unique TCRs drawn from HLA-typed donors.

Overall study findings and caveats: Immune exposure information comprised only CMV serostatus. It was 164 TCR beta chains that were listed as cytomegalovirus-associated.

The study ran its PCR with 60 Vbeta and 13 Jbeta primers. Sequencing was performed with immunoSEQ multiplex PCR; in TCRdb, only in-frame clones are kept and a portion is missing. The sample includes about 120,000 clones, roughly 76% seen only once; the top ten take 3% to 3.5%. The CDR3 totals 17 residues. The germline V gene encodes CDR1 ENHRY and CDR2 SYGVKD. Trimming cost V 0 bases and J 5 bases, with 19 bases left between them. The sequenced sample consisted of PBMCs. This receptor was taken from a woman between 50 and 59 years old in good health and CMV-seronegative. The gene calls are TRBV10-3 and TRBJ1-1; weak D call: TRBD1 (6 bases). In DNA form, the CDR3 reads TGTGCCATCAGTGAGTCGACGGGGGGGGCCGGTTTTACTGAAGCTTTCTTT. Its protein product is CAISESTGGAGFTEAFF.